What follows describes a single T cell receptor (beta chain). The data were obtained in a study of blood T cell repertoires in COVID-19. At the level of the study: Both acute and convalescent COVID-19 samples were obtained from the United States, Italy and Spain. From T cells, B-cell-depleted T cells, or PBMCs came the material, which was cDNA or gDNA.

The CDR3 consists of 13 residues. Germline values: CDR1 SGHRS, CDR2 YFSETQ. J gave up 8 bases and V 2 bases, and 6 bases lay outside the gene matches. Original analysis: Cell counts per sample came from amplifying reference gene primers. The data were produced by immunoSEQ multiplex PCR, yet TCRdb's version contains in-frame clones alone and is incomplete. V and J calls and clone size come straight from that table; D and trimming were deduced from the DNA. The sample lists 140,000 or so clones; 80% to 90% were seen once. V gene TRBV5-1 combines with J gene TRBJ1-2; 7 nucleotides agree with TRBD1. The sequence was collected from a woman aged 45-60 years with active or convalescent COVID-19. Source material: peripheral blood. The CDR3 bases are TGCGCCAGCAGCTTTCCCAGGGGGGAAGGCTACACCTTC. Translated, it gives CASSFPRGEGYTF.